A single sample is the source of the 22 T cell receptor beta chains below, sequenced in a study of Graves' ophthalmopathy and Graves' hyperthyroidism. RNA transcripts served as template for amplifying TCR beta CDR3 sequences. RT-PCR was first run with HTBI primers, then multiplex PCR in a second round. TCRdb re-called the multiplex PCR reads through MiXCR, storing one row per CDR3 protein. The profile shows about 620,000 distinct CDR3 sequences, about 20% of them singletons. The sample comprised peripheral blood. Receptors were obtained from a woman between 18 and 29 years old with stable Graves' hyperthyroidism. Some clones in this sample may be carry-over from other donors' samples.

J is TRBJ1-2 and V is TRBV5-1; D might be TRBD1 (6 bases). V dropped 0 bases and J dropped 4 bases, with 10 bases sitting between them. The germline V gene has CDR1 SGHRS and CDR2 YFSETQ. This CDR3 has 14 amino acids. In nucleotides, the CDR3 is TGCGCCAGCAGCTTGGAGACAGGCTTCTATGGCTACACCTTC. This encodes CASSLETGFYGYTF.

This clonotype was detected ten times or more. V is TRBV28 and J is TRBJ2-4, with D possibly matching TRBD1 (6 bases). CDR1 and CDR2 from the germline V gene are MDHEN and SYDVKM. V lost 4 bases, J lost 0 bases, and 16 bases lay in between. CDR3 length: 17 amino acids. The CDR3, as DNA: TGTGCCAGCAGTTCTCACAGGGATGGACTAGCCAAAAACATTCAGTACTTC. Its protein product is CASSSHRDGLAKNIQYF.

This clonotype was recorded a few times. This chain uses TRBV9 with TRBJ1-1; 9 bases line up with TRBD1. This CDR3 spans 18 amino acids. Unmatched junction bases numbered 13, after V lost 3 bases and J lost 1 base. Germline CDR1 reads SGDLS; CDR2 reads YYNGEE. The CDR3: CASSARLGTGRGNTEAFF. The CDR3 coding sequence is TGTGCCAGCAGCGCCCGCCTCGGGACAGGGAGGGGGAACACTGAAGCTTTCTTT.

This clonotype was counted at least ten times. V usage is TRBV29-1 and J usage is TRBJ2-7, with D possibly TRBD1 on 6 matching bases. Germline V gene data show CDR1 as SQVTM and CDR2 as ANQGSEA. This CDR3 comprises 11 residues. Trimming removed 4 bases from V and 3 bases from J, with 7 bases in between. CDR3 in DNA: TGCAGCGTTGTGACAGGCTACGAGCAGTACTTC. This sequence encodes CSVVTGYEQYF.

CDR3 sequence: CAINSPGVGYTF. For the CDR3, the DNA is TGTGCCATCAACTCCCCGGGTGTGGGCTACACCTTC. V usage is TRBV10-3 and J usage is TRBJ1-2; D remains unclear. V dropped 7 bases and J dropped 8 bases, with 14 bases sitting between them. The germline gives CDR1 ENHRY, CDR2 SYGVKD. CDR3 length: 12 residues.

This clonotype has a count of ten or more. This chain connects TRBV28 to TRBJ1-2, with D unclear. Between the trimmed V and J ends, which lost 3 bases and 8 bases, there was a span of 13 bases. The V gene's germline CDR1 is MDHEN and CDR2 SYDVKM. The CDR3 is 13 residues long. CDR3 nucleotides: TGTGCCAGCAGTTTCGCGGGCCGCGAAGGCTACACCTTC. It encodes CASSFAGREGYTF.

Many counts were recorded for this clonotype. J is TRBJ1-5 and V is TRBV6-5; the match to TRBD1 covers 9 bases. V lost 10 bases, J lost 6 bases, and 7 bases stayed unmatched. CDR3 length equals 13 residues. The germline V gene encodes CDR1 MNHEY and CDR2 SVGAGI. This chain's CDR3 is CATKQGAGQPQHF. The CDR3 DNA reads as TGTGCCACCAAACAGGGGGCGGGTCAGCCCCAGCATTTT.

This clonotype was found many times. The V and J genes are TRBV24-1 and TRBJ2-7; 7 positions match TRBD1. Germline CDR1 is KGHDR and CDR2 is SFDVKD. The J segment lost 1 base and the V segment lost 3 bases, leaving 5 bases of the junction unmatched. The CDR3 consists of 15 residues. CDR3 in amino acids: CATSDRGTASYEQYF. The CDR3 bases are TGTGCCACCAGTGATCGAGGGACAGCATCCTACGAGCAGTACTTC.

This clonotype was picked up many times. The chain recombines TRBV2 with TRBJ2-2; TRBD1 agrees at 8 bases. The ends lost 8 bases at V and 3 bases at J; junction bases unmatched: 5. Germline V gene sequence: CDR1 SNHLY, CDR2 FYNNEI. The CDR3 length is 14 residues. CDR3 coding DNA: TGTGCCAGCTCCAAGACAGGGGACACCGGGGAGCTGTTTTTT. It is translated as CASSKTGDTGELFF.

V usage is TRBV4-1 and J usage is TRBJ1-6, with 9 bases identical to TRBD1. This CDR3 is 15 amino acids long. CDR1 MGHRA and CDR2 YSYEKL come from the germline V gene. The V segment lost 2 bases and the J segment 6 bases; nucleotides outside the gene matches: 2. As DNA, the CDR3 is TGCGCCAGCAGCCAACAGGACAGGGGTAATTCACCCCTCCACTTT. This gives the protein CASSQQDRGNSPLHF.

This clonotype showed up many times. The chain employs TRBV6-1 and TRBJ2-5; D might be TRBD1 or TRBD2, each matching 5 bases. The length of the CDR3 is 13 residues. V lost 4 bases to trimming and J lost 9 bases, with 15 bases between them. CDR1 MNHNS and CDR2 SASEGT come from the germline V gene. The CDR3 loop reads CASSAPARGAQYF. The CDR3 DNA reads as TGTGCCAGCAGTGCCCCCGCCCGAGGGGCCCAGTACTTC.

The chain combines TRBV12-3 or TRBV12-4 with TRBJ2-5; D might be TRBD1 or TRBD2, each matching 5 bases. Between the trimmed V and J ends, which lost 5 bases and 2 bases, there was a span of 18 bases. This CDR3 has 16 residues. CDR3 bases: TGTGCCAGCAGTCCCGGGGAGAAGGGGAGACAAGAGACCCAGTACTTC. Protein: CASSPGEKGRQETQYF.

This chain links TRBV28 with TRBJ1-2; possibly TRBD1 for D (5 bases). Germline CDR1 and CDR2: MDHEN and SYDVKM. The CDR3 consists of 13 residues. Deletions cut 6 bases from V and 4 bases from J, with 12 bases between. In DNA, the CDR3 is TGTGCCAGCAGAGCCGACGGGACCTATGGCTACACCTTC. This gives the protein CASRADGTYGYTF.

This clonotype has at least ten counts. The chain joins TRBV20-1 to TRBJ2-5; D call uncertain. Germline CDR1 is DFQATT and CDR2 is SNEGSKA (reference sequence). With 1 base removed from V and 0 bases from J, the gap between germline ends came to 6 bases. The CDR3 covers 13 residues. CDR3 nucleotides: TGCAGTGCTAGAGGACCCGACCAAGAGACCCAGTACTTC. This encodes CSARGPDQETQYF.

This clonotype has a single count. The chain employs TRBV10-3 and TRBJ2-5, with 7 bases aligning to TRBD2. CDR1 and CDR2 from the germline V gene are ENHRY and SYGVKD. The CDR3 loop spans 14 amino acids. The DNA for the CDR3 is TGTGTCTCCGCCCGGGGGGAAATTTGGGAGACCCAGTACTTC. Residues: CVSARGEIWETQYF.

J is TRBJ2-5 and V is TRBV5-1, with 11 positions matching TRBD1. CDR3 size: 14 residues. The J segment lost 13 bases and the V segment lost 2 bases, leaving 10 bases of the junction unmatched. CDR1 is SGHRS and CDR2 is YFSETQ in the germline V gene. The CDR3 loop is CASSLGTGGTQAYF. DNA for the CDR3: TGCGCCAGCAGCTTAGGGACAGGGGGTACACAGGCGTACTTC.

The chain combines TRBV27 with TRBJ1-2; perhaps TRBD1 as D (5 bases). The ends were cut back, 2 bases at V and 0 bases at J, with 16 bases in the middle. Per the germline V gene, CDR1 is MNHEY and CDR2 is SMNVEV (reference sequence). CDR3 size: 17 residues. CDR3: CASSLQGARYANYGYTF. In DNA form, the CDR3 reads TGTGCCAGCAGTTTACAAGGGGCTCGTTACGCTAACTATGGCTACACCTTC.

This clonotype was observed a few times. The rearrangement uses TRBV28 and TRBJ2-7; 11 nucleotides align to TRBD1. CDR1 MDHEN and CDR2 SYDVKM come from the germline V gene. The CDR3 spans 15 residues. With V trimmed by 10 bases and J by 6 bases, 14 bases remained unmatched. Here the CDR3 reads CATTGTGGSPSEQYF. CDR3 sequence (DNA): TGTGCCACCACCGGGACAGGGGGTTCCCCCTCCGAGCAGTACTTC.

This clonotype was seen many times. This rearrangement joins TRBV6-2 or TRBV6-3 to TRBJ2-7, with a possible D match to TRBD1 (6 bases). V was trimmed by 1 base and J by 1 base, leaving 11 bases between them. Germline values: CDR1 MNHEY, CDR2 SVGEGT. The CDR3 extends over 15 amino acids. CDR3 amino acids: CASSYYDRTSYEQYF. The CDR3 region has the DNA TGTGCCAGCAGTTACTACGACAGGACTTCCTACGAGCAGTACTTC.

This clonotype was counted at least ten times. The V and J genes are TRBV12-3 or TRBV12-4 and TRBJ2-7; D unresolved. The CDR3 is 14 residues long. Trimming removed 3 bases from V and 2 bases from J, with 11 bases in between. CDR3 in amino acids: CASSLNSRTYEQYF. DNA for the CDR3: TGTGCCAGCAGTTTGAACAGCCGAACCTACGAGCAGTACTTC.

Ten or more counts support this clonotype. The CDR3 here is CASSSPGTEAFF. For the CDR3, the DNA is TGTGCCAGCAGTTCCCCGGGCACTGAAGCTTTCTTT. J is TRBJ1-1 and V is TRBV6-5; D is uncertain. The CDR3 spans 12 residues. The germline gives CDR1 MNHEY, CDR2 SVGAGI. V was cut by 4 bases and J by 4 bases, with 7 bases left in between.

This clonotype has just a few counts. This CDR3 is missing its conserved last phenylalanine or tryptophan, likely due to a read error. As DNA, the CDR3 is TGCGCCAGCAGCTTGGTGGTCAGAGAAAACACTGAAGCTTTCCTT. This sequence encodes CASSLVVRENTEAFL. This chain connects TRBV5-1 to TRBJ1-1, with D uncertain. Germline V gives CDR1 SGHRS, CDR2 YFSETQ. V lost 0 bases to trimming and J lost 2 bases, with 11 bases between them. The CDR3 covers 15 residues.